The 30 T cell receptor beta chains below all came from one sample that was sequenced in a study of long-term antiretroviral therapy in people with HIV. The run of the v3.0 immunoSEQ assay was at survey level. The table came from immunoSEQ multiplex PCR; TCRdb's copy has only in-frame clones and leaves some out. Of tens of thousands of clones listed, under 85% were seen once; the top ten hold approximately 10%. Specimen: unsorted PBMCs, collected 1.1 years before starting antiretroviral therapy. Source of these receptors: a woman in her 40s with HIV.

The V call is TRBV9, the J call TRBJ2-7; 12 positions agree with TRBD1. CDR1 is SGDLS and CDR2 is YYNGEE in the germline V gene. The CDR3 runs 14 residues. Unmatched junction bases numbered 3, after V lost 3 bases and J lost 5 bases. Here the CDR3 DNA reads TGTGCCAGCAGCGCCGGGACAGGGGGCGACGAGCAGTACTTC. Residues: CASSAGTGGDEQYF.

V and J are TRBV4-3 and TRBJ2-7, with TRBD1 matching 9 bases. J lost 5 bases, V lost 4 bases, and 6 bases had no gene match. Germline CDR1 and CDR2: LGHNA and YSLEER. The CDR3 sequence is 14 residues long. As DNA, the CDR3 is TGCGCCAGCAGCCCAGGACAGGGGAGAAACGAGCAGTACTTC. Protein product: CASSPGQGRNEQYF.

V usage is TRBV9 and J usage is TRBJ2-2; D unresolved. There are 14 residues in the CDR3. Per the germline V gene, CDR1 is SGDLS and CDR2 is YYNGEE. V was clipped by 4 bases and J by 4 bases, with 11 bases between them. The CDR3 DNA is TGTGCCAGCAGCACCCTAGTAGGCACCGGGGAGCTGTTTTTT. Amino acids: CASSTLVGTGELFF.

Here the CDR3 DNA reads TGTGCCAGCAGCTCGGAGACAGGGGGCGTCTACGAGCAGTACTTC. This sequence encodes CASSSETGGVYEQYF. The chain joins TRBV13 to TRBJ2-7; 10 bases fit TRBD1. Germline CDR1 PRHDT, CDR2 FYEKMQ (reference sequence). This CDR3 spans 15 amino acids. Unmatched junction bases numbered 6, after V lost 4 bases and J lost 3 bases.

A few counts support this clone. J is TRBJ1-2 and V is TRBV7-9; D possibly corresponds to TRBD1 (6 bases). The CDR3 spans 18 residues. V dropped 2 bases and J dropped 4 bases, with 23 bases sitting between them. Germline V gene lookup returns CDR1 SEHNR and CDR2 FQNEAQ (reference sequence). In DNA form, the CDR3 reads TGTGCCAGCAGCTTAACCCAAATAGTTAACGAGGGGGGCTATGGCTACACCTTC. It is translated as CASSLTQIVNEGGYGYTF.

The DNA for the CDR3 is TGCAGCGGTGGGGAGGTTGGGAGAGCCAAAAACATTCAGTACTTC. Residues: CSGGEVGRAKNIQYF. This chain joins TRBV29-1 and TRBJ2-4, with D possibly matching TRBD2 (6 bases). The CDR3 contains 15 residues. Germline V CDR1 and CDR2: SQVTM, ANQGSEA. V gave up 7 bases and J gave up 0 bases, with 16 bases separating them.

V gene TRBV6-6 combines with J gene TRBJ2-7; TRBD1 or TRBD2 may be the D gene (5 bases each). This CDR3 contains 14 residues. Germline CDR1 reads MNHNY; CDR2 reads SVGAGI (reference sequence). V lost 9 bases to trimming and J lost 0 bases, with 15 bases between them. The CDR3 nucleotides are TGTGCCAGTGAACGGGACGGTAGCTCCTACGAGCAGTACTTC. Protein: CASERDGSSYEQYF.

This clone is a singleton in its sample. The chain has TRBV4-1 and TRBJ1-1; D remains unclear. Trimming stripped 1 base from V and 1 base from J, with 7 bases between. Germline V gives CDR1 MGHRA, CDR2 YSYEKL. The CDR3 totals 14 residues. The CDR3 bases are TGCGCCAGCAGCCAAGTAATCGGGAACACTGAAGCTTTCTTT. Protein sequence: CASSQVIGNTEAFF.

The gene calls are TRBV9 and TRBJ2-1; D gene unclear. V lost 3 bases to trimming and J lost 8 bases, with 12 bases between them. This CDR3 region has 13 residues. The germline V gene has CDR1 SGDLS and CDR2 YYNGEE. CDR3 sequence (DNA): TGTGCCAGCAGCGCACCCCAAGCTGATGAGCAGTTCTTC. Protein sequence: CASSAPQADEQFF.

The J gene is TRBJ2-2, the V gene TRBV27, with 7 nucleotides matching TRBD1. The CDR3 extends over 15 amino acids. J gave up 6 bases and V 3 bases, and 7 bases lay outside the gene matches. Germline assignment: CDR1 MNHEY and CDR2 SMNVEV (reference sequence). Here the CDR3 DNA reads TGTGCCAGCAGTTTGAGGGGGCGGGTTCCCGGGGAGCTGTTTTTT. Translated, it gives CASSLRGRVPGELFF.

The DNA for the CDR3 is TGCAGCGTTGAAGAGGGGGGGAGACGCACAGATACGCAGTATTTT. It specifies CSVEEGGRRTDTQYF. V and J are TRBV29-1 and TRBJ2-3; 7 bases are a match to TRBD2. Per germline, CDR1 SQVTM and CDR2 ANQGSEA. V was pared by 0 bases and J by 1 base, with 4 bases of the junction left unmatched. The CDR3 spans 15 residues.

V gene TRBV14 combines with J gene TRBJ1-2; no definite D call. Between the trimmed V and J ends, which lost 8 bases and 4 bases, there was a span of 14 bases. The CDR3 spans 13 residues. Germline lookup yields CDR1 SGHDN and CDR2 FVKESK. This CDR3 reads CASGPSAFYGYTF. The DNA for the CDR3 is TGTGCCAGCGGACCATCGGCTTTCTATGGCTACACCTTC.

The genes are TRBV5-6 and TRBJ1-2; D gene unclear. Germline assignment: CDR1 SGHDT and CDR2 YYEEEE. The CDR3 is 13 residues long. Trimming removed 2 bases from V and 4 bases from J, with 9 bases in between. DNA for the CDR3: TGTGCCAGCAGCTTTGGATCTTTCTATGGCTACACCTTC. Protein product: CASSFGSFYGYTF.

This clone appeared a single time. This chain uses TRBV19 with TRBJ2-1, with D uncertain. Germline CDR1 reads LNHDA; CDR2 reads SQIVND (reference sequence). Trimming removed 6 bases from V and 10 bases from J, with 28 bases in between. This CDR3 comprises 17 residues. CDR3 coding DNA: TGTGCCAGTAGGAGAAGGGTAGGGCAGGAATACAATGGGGAGCAGTTCTTC. This sequence encodes CASRRRVGQEYNGEQFF. The variable domain in full, completed from reference TRBV19 and TRBJ2-1, reads DGGITQSPKYLFRKEGQNVTLSCEQNLNHDAMYWYRQDPGQGLRLIYYSQIVNDFQKGDIAEGYSVSREKKESFPLTVTSAQKNPTAFYLCASRRRVGQEYNGEQFFGPGTRLTVL.

The V gene is TRBV2, the J gene TRBJ1-6; the match to TRBD1 covers 10 bases. Germline lookup yields CDR1 SNHLY and CDR2 FYNNEI. The CDR3 is 16 amino acids. The V gene end was trimmed by 4 bases and the J gene end by 6 bases; junction bases not matched to a gene: 6. This CDR3 is CASSGETGGSNSPLHF. DNA for the CDR3: TGTGCCAGCAGTGGGGAGACAGGGGGCAGTAATTCACCCCTCCACTTT.

This chain joins TRBV27 and TRBJ1-4; tentatively, D is TRBD1 (5 bases). The CDR3 totals 17 residues. Looked up from germline, CDR1 is MNHEY and CDR2 is SMNVEV (reference sequence). Between the trimmed V and J ends, which lost 1 base and 0 bases, there was a span of 12 bases. The CDR3 bases are TGTGCCAGCAGTTTATTTCAGGGACGGGCAACTAATGAAAAACTGTTTTTT. Residues: CASSLFQGRATNEKLFF. Drawing the rest from reference TRBV27 and TRBJ1-4, the complete variable domain is EAQVTQNPRYLITVTGKKLTVTCSQNMNHEYMSWYRQDPGLGLRQIYYSMNVEVTDKGDVPEGYKVSRKEKRNFPLILESPSPNQTSLYFCASSLFQGRATNEKLFFGSGTQLSVL.

The J gene is TRBJ2-7, the V gene TRBV19, with D uncertain. The CDR3 length is 15 residues. Trimming took 6 bases from V and 5 from J, leaving 20 bases between them. Germline CDR1 is LNHDA and CDR2 is SQIVND (reference sequence). CDR3 sequence reads: CASSLGKKVGDEQYF. In DNA, the CDR3 is TGTGCCAGTAGCCTGGGGAAAAAGGTCGGCGACGAGCAGTACTTC. The full variable domain, its missing parts supplied by reference TRBV19 and TRBJ2-7, is DGGITQSPKYLFRKEGQNVTLSCEQNLNHDAMYWYRQDPGQGLRLIYYSQIVNDFQKGDIAEGYSVSREKKESFPLTVTSAQKNPTAFYLCASSLGKKVGDEQYFGPGTRLTVT.

The chain recombines TRBV7-9 with TRBJ2-1; D gene uncertain. The germline V gene has CDR1 SEHNR and CDR2 FQNEAQ (reference sequence). This CDR3 spans 15 amino acids. Trimming stripped 3 bases from V and 7 bases from J, with 16 bases between. This CDR3 is CASSLIQASINEQFF. The CDR3 DNA reads TGTGCCAGCAGCTTGATCCAGGCTTCGATTAATGAGCAGTTCTTC.

The J gene is TRBJ2-3, the V gene TRBV6-5; perhaps TRBD2 as D (6 bases). V lost 4 bases to trimming and J lost 3 bases, with 11 bases between them. Germline V gives CDR1 MNHEY, CDR2 SVGAGI. This CDR3 is 14 amino acids long. CDR3 coding DNA: TGTGCCAGCAGTTGGAGGGAGACTACAGATACGCAGTATTTT. Encoded protein: CASSWRETTDTQYF.

This clone was seen just once. The gene calls are TRBV19 and TRBJ2-7, with a tentative D call TRBD1 (7 bases). Germline lookup yields CDR1 LNHDA and CDR2 SQIVND (reference sequence). The length of the CDR3 is 15 residues. The germline V and J ends were trimmed by 3 bases and 2 bases, with 14 bases remaining between them. CDR3 region: CASSIPGGQTYEQYF. The CDR3 DNA follows: TGTGCCAGTAGTATCCCCGGGGGACAGACCTACGAGCAGTACTTC.

J is TRBJ1-6 and V is TRBV9, with 7 bases lining up with TRBD1. The V gene's germline CDR1 is SGDLS and CDR2 YYNGEE. The CDR3 loop spans 14 amino acids. The V segment lost 0 bases and the J segment 7 bases; nucleotides outside the gene matches: 1. The CDR3 reads CASSVVQGNSPLHF. The CDR3 DNA reads as TGTGCCAGCAGCGTAGTACAGGGGAATTCACCCCTCCACTTT.

The chain uses TRBV5-5 and TRBJ2-3, with D possibly being TRBD2 (6 bases). The germline V gene has CDR1 SGHKS and CDR2 YYEKEE (reference sequence). Trimming shortened V by 1 base and J by 0 bases, and 9 bases separated the two germline ends. The CDR3 consists of 15 residues. The CDR3 loop is CASSLWEASTDTQYF. The CDR3 nucleotides are TGTGCCAGCAGCTTGTGGGAGGCTAGCACAGATACGCAGTATTTT.

The chain recombines TRBV13 with TRBJ1-2, with TRBD1 as a possible D gene (6 bases). The CDR3 contains 12 residues. The germline CDR1 and CDR2 sequences are PRHDT and FYEKMQ (reference sequence). V gave up 5 bases and J gave up 8 bases, with 12 bases separating them. CDR3 bases: TGTGCCAGCAGCGGACAGTTGGGCGGCTACACCTTC. As protein: CASSGQLGGYTF. Variable domain in full (rest from reference TRBV13 and TRBJ1-2): AAGVIQSPRHLIKEKRETATLKCYPIPRHDTVYWYQQGPGQDPQFLISFYEKMQSDKGSIPDRFSAQQFSDYHSELNMSSLELGDSALYFCASSGQLGGYTFGSGTRLTVV.

This clone was detected once. V is TRBV18 and J is TRBJ2-6, with a tentative D call TRBD1 (5 bases). The germline V gene has CDR1 KGHSH and CDR2 LQKENI. The CDR3 consists of 18 residues. V shed 1 base and J shed 2 bases, with 15 bases lying between them. The CDR3 loop reads CASSPLSGQGTGANVLTF. The CDR3 region has the DNA TGTGCCAGCTCACCACTAAGTGGCCAGGGAACTGGGGCCAACGTCCTGACTTTC.

The V gene is TRBV4-2, the J gene TRBJ2-2, with D perhaps TRBD2 (5 bases). Germline V gene lookup returns CDR1 LGHNA and CDR2 YNFKEQ. The length of the CDR3 is 14 residues. V lost 1 base, J lost 6 bases, and 9 bases lay in between. The CDR3 reads CASSQAAVSGELFF. DNA of the CDR3: TGTGCCAGCAGCCAAGCAGCGGTTTCCGGGGAGCTGTTTTTT.

This chain links TRBV9 with TRBJ1-6; 9 bases line up with TRBD1. The CDR3 has 15 amino acids. V was clipped by 2 bases and J by 7 bases; unmatched bases: 4. Germline values: CDR1 SGDLS, CDR2 YYNGEE. The CDR3 coding sequence is TGTGCCAGCAGCGTCCGGGACAGGGACAATTCACCCCTCCACTTT. Translated, it gives CASSVRDRDNSPLHF.

The V call is TRBV21-1, the J call TRBJ2-7; TRBD2 is taken as the D call from the table, unchecked against the DNA. TRBV21-1 is reported as a pseudogene. The CDR3 is made up of 13 amino acids. The CDR3 reads CASSGGLAGEQYF. In DNA, the CDR3 is TGTGCCAGCAGCGGTGGGCTAGCGGGCGAGCAGTACTTC.

This chain connects TRBV11-3 to TRBJ2-7; D is unclear. V was pared by 1 base and J by 5 bases, with 9 bases between. Germline V lookup: CDR1 SGHNT, CDR2 YENEEA. CDR3 size: 13 residues. CDR3 bases: TGTGCCAGCAGCTTAGCATTCGACGACGAGCAGTACTTC. Translating it yields CASSLAFDDEQYF.

The chain joins TRBV30 to TRBJ2-1; the D gene is possibly TRBD1 (6 bases). The CDR3 consists of 13 residues. The germline CDR1 and CDR2 sequences are GTSNPN and SVGIG (reference sequence). The V and J ends lost 3 bases and 6 bases respectively, with 12 bases between them. The CDR3 DNA reads as TGTGCCTGGAGGGACACAGGGTTCAATGAGCAGTTCTTC. As protein: CAWRDTGFNEQFF.

The chain combines TRBV4-1 with TRBJ1-4; D not certain. There are 16 residues in the CDR3. Germline CDR1 is MGHRA and CDR2 is YSYEKL. Trimming left V 2 bases short and J 0 bases short, with 10 bases between. CDR3 sequence: CASSQSRFTTNEKLFF. The CDR3 DNA follows: TGCGCCAGCAGCCAATCACGCTTTACAACTAATGAAAAACTGTTTTTT.